Presented here are 29 T cell receptor beta chains from one specimen sequenced in a study of cytomegalovirus exposure and HLA in healthy donors. Both 60 Vbeta primers and 13 Jbeta primers went into the PCR. Repertoires were generated with immunoSEQ multiplex PCR, while TCRdb's copy carries only in-frame clones and drops some. This sample has approximately 190,000 clones, with around 87% found just once. The sample consisted of PBMCs. The receptors derive from a man aged 25 to 40 in good health and CMV-seronegative.

In this sample, this clone turned up a few times. This sequence joins TRBV7-2 and TRBJ2-2; the match to TRBD2 covers 9 bases. The CDR3 length is 16 residues. Germline values: CDR1 SGHTA, CDR2 FQGNSA. V was clipped by 1 base and J by 6 bases; unmatched bases: 6. CDR3 region: CASSLVASGASGELFF. The CDR3 nucleotides read TGTGCCAGCAGCTTAGTGGCTAGCGGGGCATCCGGGGAGCTGTTTTTT.

The rearrangement uses TRBV5-4 and TRBJ1-2; unclear D gene. The ends were cut back, 4 bases at V and 1 base at J, with 14 bases in the middle. The CDR3 is 15 amino acids. CDR1 is SGHNT, CDR2 YYREEE, per germline (reference sequence). In DNA form, the CDR3 reads TGTGCCAGCAGCCAAGATCTAAGCGTTAACTATGGCTACACCTTC. Residues: CASSQDLSVNYGYTF.

V gene TRBV28 combines with J gene TRBJ2-1, with 10 bases aligning to TRBD1. V was clipped by 5 bases and J by 6 bases; unmatched bases: 7. This CDR3 spans 15 amino acids. Germline CDR1 reads MDHEN; CDR2 reads SYDVKM. The CDR3 DNA reads TGTGCCAGCAGTCCCGGGACAGGGGCTGGCAATGAGCAGTTCTTC. Residues: CASSPGTGAGNEQFF.

This rearrangement joins TRBV5-8 to TRBJ2-3; possibly TRBD1 for D (6 bases). This CDR3 has 13 residues. The germline CDR1 and CDR2 sequences are SGHTS and YDEGEE. Trimming shortened V by 4 bases and J by 10 bases, and 16 bases separated the two germline ends. CDR3 in amino acids: CASSPDSGESQYF. The CDR3, as DNA: TGTGCCAGCAGCCCGGACAGTGGGGAATCGCAGTATTTT. Together with reference TRBV5-8 and TRBJ2-3, the CDR3 gives the full variable domain: EAGVTQSPTHLIKTRGQQATLRCSPISGHTSVYWYQQALGLGLQFLLWYDEGEERNRGNFPPRFSGRQFPNYSSELNVNALELEDSALYLCASSPDSGESQYFGPGTRLTVL.

The V and J genes are TRBV12-5 and TRBJ1-1; 11 bases align to TRBD1. This CDR3 has 14 amino acids. The trim removed 7 bases at V and 4 bases at J, leaving 5 bases unmatched. Germline loops: CDR1 LGHNT, CDR2 FRNRAP. The CDR3 nucleotides read TGTGCTAGTGCCGCCGGGACAGGGGGCACTGAAGCTTTCTTT. It yields the protein CASAAGTGGTEAFF.

The chain carries TRBV10-2 and TRBJ2-1; the D gene is possibly TRBD2 (6 bases). The CDR3 is 14 residues long. The germline V gene has CDR1 WSHSY and CDR2 SAAADI. The V end lost 2 bases, the J end lost 9 bases, and 14 bases lay between the germline ends. CDR3 sequence (DNA): TGCGCCAGCAGTGAGCCAAGACTAGAGCCTGAGCAGTTCTTC. It encodes CASSEPRLEPEQFF.

This sequence joins TRBV27 and TRBJ2-1; 10 positions match TRBD2. Germline V gene sequence: CDR1 MNHEY, CDR2 SMNVEV (reference sequence). The CDR3 is 15 amino acids. J lost 8 bases, V lost 7 bases, and 11 bases had no gene match. The CDR3 nucleotides read TGTGCCAGCAAAAAGCCGGGACTAGCGATAGATGAGCAGTTCTTC. Translation: CASKKPGLAIDEQFF.

The rearrangement joins TRBV19 to TRBJ1-4, with 11 nucleotides matching TRBD1. Trimming at V came to 5 bases and at J to 8 bases, leaving 10 bases not matched to a gene. CDR1 and CDR2 from the germline V gene are LNHDA and SQIVND (reference sequence). The CDR3 has 16 amino acids. The CDR3 sequence: CASSEATDRGREKLFF. The CDR3 region has the DNA TGTGCCAGTAGTGAGGCAACGGACAGGGGGCGGGAAAAACTGTTTTTT. The full variable domain, rest sourced from reference TRBV19 and TRBJ1-4, is DGGITQSPKYLFRKEGQNVTLSCEQNLNHDAMYWYRQDPGQGLRLIYYSQIVNDFQKGDIAEGYSVSREKKESFPLTVTSAQKNPTAFYLCASSEATDRGREKLFFGSGTQLSVL.

The chain is built from TRBV29-1 and TRBJ1-1, with unresolved D. V was trimmed by 4 bases and J by 6 bases, leaving 9 bases between them. The CDR3 has 11 amino acids. CDR1 and CDR2 (germline): SQVTM, ANQGSEA. CDR3 sequence (DNA): TGCAGCGTTGGGGAGTGGCCTGAAGCTTTCTTT. This gives the protein CSVGEWPEAFF.

This sequence joins TRBV7-9 and TRBJ2-5; D not certain. The J call may be faulty, since TRBJ2-7 better matches the DNA end. Per the germline V gene, CDR1 is SEHNR and CDR2 is FQNEAQ (reference sequence). CDR3 size: 12 residues. In DNA, the CDR3 is TGTGCCAGCAGCTTAGGGTCCCCCGAGCAGTACTTC. Its translation is CASSLGSPEQYF.

The V call is TRBV7-2, the J call TRBJ2-1, with TRBD1 matching 10 bases. The trim removed 4 bases at V and 9 bases at J, leaving 12 bases unmatched. This CDR3 region has 16 residues. CDR1 is SGHTA and CDR2 is FQGNSA in the germline V gene. CDR3 region: CASSYRGTGEAGEQFF. DNA of the CDR3: TGTGCCAGCAGCTACCGCGGGACAGGGGAAGCGGGTGAGCAGTTCTTC.

This clone was seen just once. The rearrangement uses TRBV5-1 and TRBJ2-1; 12 bases line up with TRBD2. The CDR3 has 18 amino acids. The V gene's germline CDR1 is SGHRS and CDR2 YFSETQ. Trimming cost V 4 bases and J 6 bases; bases outside gene matches: 14. The CDR3 region is CASSDILSSGRAGNEQFF. CDR3 DNA sequence: TGCGCCAGCAGCGATATTTTATCTAGCGGGAGGGCCGGCAATGAGCAGTTCTTC.

The chain uses TRBV18 and TRBJ1-3; D is uncertain. There are 16 residues in the CDR3. Trimming removed 3 bases from V and 0 bases from J, with 12 bases in between. The germline V gene encodes CDR1 KGHSH and CDR2 LQKENI. The CDR3 DNA reads TGTGCCAGCTCACCGTTCCGGGAGTCCTCTGGAAACACCATATATTTT. It codes for CASSPFRESSGNTIYF. The variable domain in full, with the rest retrieved from reference TRBV18 and TRBJ1-3, is NAGVMQNPRHLVRRRGQEARLRCSPMKGHSHVYWYRQLPEEGLKFMVYLQKENIIDESGMPKERFSAEFPKEGPSILRIQQVVRGDSAAYFCASSPFRESSGNTIYFGEGSWLTVV.

The gene calls are TRBV28 and TRBJ1-5; a possible D gene is TRBD1 (5 bases). The CDR3 spans 14 residues. V was clipped by 6 bases and J by 6 bases, with 15 bases between them. CDR1 is MDHEN, CDR2 SYDVKM, per germline. CDR3 region: CASSAGSRGQPQHF. The CDR3 DNA sequence: TGTGCCAGCAGCGCGGGGAGTAGGGGTCAGCCCCAGCATTTT.

This clone was found a few times. CDR3 nucleotides: TGCGCCAGCAGCTTGCGGGCAGGGGGATTAACCGGGGAGCTGTTTTTT. Amino acid sequence: CASSLRAGGLTGELFF. The chain carries TRBV5-1 and TRBJ2-2, with 7 bases aligning to TRBD1. The germline CDR1 and CDR2 sequences are SGHRS and YFSETQ. The CDR3 is 16 residues long. With 1 base clipped from V and 5 bases from J, the junction kept 8 bases outside the gene matches.

The chain uses TRBV9 and TRBJ2-5; a possible D gene is TRBD2 (5 bases). The CDR3 is 15 amino acids. Germline V CDR1 and CDR2: SGDLS, YYNGEE. Deletions cut 3 bases from V and 4 bases from J, with 16 bases between. The CDR3 sequence: CASSGTPVRGETQYF. The CDR3, as DNA: TGTGCCAGCAGCGGGACGCCGGTTCGGGGAGAGACCCAGTACTTC.

The genes are TRBV9 and TRBJ1-3; D remains ambiguous. The CDR3 is 13 residues long. Between the trimmed V and J ends, which lost 2 bases and 0 bases, there was a span of 3 bases. Germline CDR1 reads SGDLS; CDR2 reads YYNGEE. CDR3 sequence (DNA): TGTGCCAGCAGCGTTTACTCTGGAAACACCATATATTTT. Protein product: CASSVYSGNTIYF.

The V and J genes are TRBV4-1 and TRBJ1-2; maybe TRBD1 (5 bases). The CDR3 has 14 residues. The V gene's germline CDR1 is MGHRA and CDR2 YSYEKL. V lost 4 bases and J lost 3, with 12 bases in between. The CDR3 spells CASSRGDSDYGYTF. DNA of the CDR3: TGCGCCAGCAGCCGGGGGGACTCGGACTATGGCTACACCTTC.

V gene TRBV7-8 combines with J gene TRBJ2-2; maybe TRBD1 (6 bases). The CDR3 runs to 16 residues. Germline V gives CDR1 SGHVS, CDR2 FQNEAQ. Trimming cost V 4 bases and J 7 bases, with 19 bases left between them. CDR3 region: CASSSADSHFGGELFF. For the CDR3, the DNA is TGTGCCAGCAGCTCAGCGGACAGCCACTTCGGCGGGGAGCTGTTTTTT.

The chain couples TRBV27 to TRBJ1-5, with 7 bases aligning to TRBD1. The germline gives CDR1 MNHEY, CDR2 SMNVEV (reference sequence). Unmatched junction bases numbered 5, after V lost 3 bases and J lost 3 bases. The CDR3 length is 15 residues. In DNA form, the CDR3 reads TGTGCCAGCAGTTTGGGGGGACAGTCCAATCAGCCCCAGCATTTT. Its translation is CASSLGGQSNQPQHF.

The chain couples TRBV18 to TRBJ2-5; unclear D gene. CDR1 is KGHSH and CDR2 is LQKENI in the germline V gene. The CDR3 runs 14 residues. V was cut by 2 bases and J by 2 bases, with 9 bases left in between. The DNA of the CDR3 is TGTGCCAGCTCACCAAAGAACACGCAAGAGACCCAGTACTTC. It is translated as CASSPKNTQETQYF.

This chain links TRBV6-1 with TRBJ2-3; TRBD1 is a possible D gene (6 bases). The CDR3 covers 14 residues. In germline, CDR1 is MNHNS, CDR2 SASEGT. The germline V and J ends were trimmed by 8 bases and 4 bases, with 16 bases remaining between them. The CDR3 region has the DNA TGTGCCAGCCAACACAGGGTTCCCCCAGATACGCAGTATTTT. Translating gives CASQHRVPPDTQYF.

The genes are TRBV27 and TRBJ2-2, with 8 bases lining up with TRBD2. There are 15 residues in the CDR3. Trimming at V came to 5 bases and at J to 7 bases, leaving 9 bases not matched to a gene. Per germline, CDR1 MNHEY and CDR2 SMNVEV (reference sequence). The CDR3 loop reads CASSPPGAGGGELFF. DNA for the CDR3: TGTGCCAGCAGTCCGCCGGGGGCGGGGGGCGGGGAGCTGTTTTTT.

The V call is TRBV5-6, the J call TRBJ2-1, with TRBD2 matching over 10 bases. The germline gives CDR1 SGHDT, CDR2 YYEEEE. Unmatched junction bases numbered 8, after V lost 1 base and J lost 7 bases. CDR3 size: 16 residues. CDR3 bases: TGTGCCAGCAGCTTGAGGGGGTCTAGCGGGAGAAATGAGCAGTTCTTC. It is translated as CASSLRGSSGRNEQFF.

The DNA for the CDR3 is TGTGCCAGCAGTGAAGCGCGGAGCGGGGGTACCTACGAGCAGTACTTC. This sequence encodes CASSEARSGGTYEQYF. V is TRBV6-1 and J is TRBJ2-7; 8 bases fit TRBD2. CDR3 length: 16 amino acids. CDR1 is MNHNS and CDR2 is SASEGT in the germline V gene. The junction had 6 bases not matched to a gene; V was cut back by 0 bases and J by 2 bases.

This rearrangement joins TRBV15 to TRBJ1-1; D is uncertain. CDR3 length: 12 amino acids. Between the trimmed V and J ends, which lost 0 bases and 6 bases, there was a span of 5 bases. Germline V CDR1 and CDR2: LNHNV, YYDKDF (reference sequence). The CDR3 spells CATSRDTAEAFF. The CDR3 DNA reads as TGTGCCACCAGCAGAGATACGGCTGAAGCTTTCTTT.

The CDR3 DNA is TGTGCCAGCAGCCCCGGTGGCACTGAAGCTTTCTTT. It translates to CASSPGGTEAFF. The V and J genes are TRBV28 and TRBJ1-1; no firm D call. CDR1 and CDR2 (germline): MDHEN, SYDVKM. This CDR3 spans 12 amino acids. The germline V and J ends were trimmed by 6 bases and 4 bases, with 9 bases remaining between them.

This clone was counted once. The chain joins TRBV5-6 to TRBJ1-1, with D hard to call. The length of the CDR3 is 14 residues. CDR1 is SGHDT and CDR2 is YYEEEE in the germline V gene. Deletions cut 4 bases from V and 6 bases from J, with 16 bases between. The CDR3 region has the DNA TGTGCCAGCAGCCGGACTAGAAACGGCCCTGAAGCTTTCTTT. Protein: CASSRTRNGPEAFF.

This sequence joins TRBV7-2 and TRBJ1-1; TRBD1 matches 8 bases. The CDR3 totals 13 residues. The ends lost 1 base at V and 8 bases at J; junction bases unmatched: 3. From germline, CDR1 is SGHTA and CDR2 FQGNSA. The CDR3 coding sequence is TGTGCCAGCAGCTTAGGGGGACAGGTCGAAGCTTTCTTT. As protein: CASSLGGQVEAFF.